This paragraph reports one T cell receptor (beta chain). The antigen is not known. The data stem from a study of shared clonotypes between healthy human individuals. Whole-study results and caveats: Incomplete sequencing of sorted subsets was indicated by rarefaction despite large depth.

The germline V gene encodes CDR1 MNHEY and CDR2 SMNVEV (reference sequence). J gave up 7 bases and V 5 bases, and 4 bases lay outside the gene matches. This CDR3 spans 13 amino acids. The assay was run at deep level. Sequencing used immunoSEQ multiplex PCR; TCRdb keeps in-frame clones, though not all of them. The sample includes some 1 million clones, about 76% seen only once; the top ten take about 1.5%. All donors were Caucasian adults living in Nashville, Tennessee. Into CD45RA+ naive and CD45RA-negative memory subsets, the CD4+ cells were split. V usage is TRBV27 and J usage is TRBJ2-3; 9 nucleotides line up with TRBD1. Sample: memory CD4+ T cells sorted from blood. Subset of the sample: CD45RA-negative fraction. The clonotype was recovered from a man aged 18 to 29 in good health. The CDR3 protein is CASSPGTGNTQYF. The CDR3 DNA sequence: TGTGCCAGCAGTCCTGGGACAGGGAATACGCAGTATTTT.